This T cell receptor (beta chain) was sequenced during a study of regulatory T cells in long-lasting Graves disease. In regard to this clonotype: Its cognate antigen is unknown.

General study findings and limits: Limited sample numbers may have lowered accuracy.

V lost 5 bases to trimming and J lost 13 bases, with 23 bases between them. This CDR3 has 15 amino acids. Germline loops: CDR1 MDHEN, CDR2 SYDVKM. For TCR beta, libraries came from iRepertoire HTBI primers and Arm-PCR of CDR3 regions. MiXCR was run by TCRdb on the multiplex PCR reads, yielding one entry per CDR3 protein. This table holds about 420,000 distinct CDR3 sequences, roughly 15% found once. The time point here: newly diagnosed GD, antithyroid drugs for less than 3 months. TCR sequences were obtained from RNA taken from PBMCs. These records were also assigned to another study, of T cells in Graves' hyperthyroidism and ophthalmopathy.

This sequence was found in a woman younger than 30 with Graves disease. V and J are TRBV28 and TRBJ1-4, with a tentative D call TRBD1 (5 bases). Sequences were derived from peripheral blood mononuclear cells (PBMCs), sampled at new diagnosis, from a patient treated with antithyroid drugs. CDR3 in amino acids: CASSLTGQARVRLFF. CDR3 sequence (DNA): TGTGCCAGCAGTCTTACGGGGCAGGCTAGGGTAAGACTGTTTTTT. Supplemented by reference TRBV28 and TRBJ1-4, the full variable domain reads DVKVTQSSRYLVKRTGEKVFLECVQDMDHENMFWYRQDPGLGLRLIYFSYDVKMKEKGDIPEGYSVSREKKERFSLILESASTNQTSMYLCASSLTGQARVRLFFGSGTQLSVL.